This T cell receptor beta chain was sequenced during a study of T cell responses to AZD1222 COVID-19 vaccine. Assay: immunoSEQ multiplex PCR; the TCRdb copy retains only in-frame clones and omits some. The sample has 75,000 to 95,000 clones, about 91% seen once. V was shortened by 4 bases and J by 0 bases, with 11 bases between the two germline ends. The CDR3 loop spans 14 amino acids. Germline CDR1 reads SGHNT; CDR2 reads YYREEE (reference sequence). The chain joins TRBV5-4 to TRBJ2-7, with D hard to call. This TCR was sampled from an adult who received the MenACWY meningococcal vaccine as a control. The input for sequencing was peripheral blood, taken 28 days after the second dose of the MenACWY control vaccine. The chain's CDR3 is CASSPLKGSYEQYF. DNA for the CDR3: TGTGCCAGCAGCCCCTTAAAGGGCTCCTACGAGCAGTACTTC.